This T cell receptor (beta chain) originates from a study of brain T cells in children with intractable seizures. Whole-study findings and limits: HCMV serostatus was not known, and viral specificity came from CDR3 similarity only. Pre- and post-surgery blood differed in depth, so pre-surgery absences may be undersampling.

Sequencing was limited to surgery cases with top T cell transcript signatures in brain tissue. Before surgery, patients took at least one anti-epileptic drug. TCRdb's copy holds only in-frame clones and misses some; the assay was immunoSEQ multiplex PCR. Found here are 110,000 or so clones, roughly 92% of them singletons; the top ten hold about 4%. V lost 4 bases, J lost 5 bases, and 8 bases lay in between. Germline V gives CDR1 SQVTM, CDR2 ANQGSEA. The CDR3 has 11 residues. This clone was counted a single time. Its antigen is still unknown. This receptor was identified in a boy in the first two years of life with hemimegalencephaly and intractable seizures. The V gene is TRBV29-1, the J gene TRBJ1-2; no clear D. Sequences were derived from peripheral blood, sampled at surgery. The CDR3: CSVVSRYGYTF. The CDR3 region has the DNA TGCAGCGTTGTCAGCCGTTATGGCTACACCTTC.